The T cell receptor (beta chain) described here comes from a study of cytomegalovirus exposure and HLA in healthy donors. General study findings and limits: The study put 150 to 200 TCR beta chains on its list as cytomegalovirus-associated.

Germline lookup yields CDR1 LGHNA and CDR2 YNFKEQ. Deletions cut 8 bases from V and 8 bases from J, with 21 bases between. The CDR3 runs to 14 residues. This clone was recorded only once. Antigen unknown. Profiling relied on immunoSEQ multiplex PCR, and the TCRdb table lists in-frame clones only, not all of them. Here the sample spans about 160,000 clones, around 89% being singletons. Sample: PBMCs. This receptor was obtained from a man between 18 and 29 years old in good health and CMV-seronegative. The gene calls are TRBV4-2 and TRBJ1-2; a weak D match, TRBD1 (6 bases). CDR3 residues: CASDRGGAGGGYTF. The CDR3 DNA is TGTGCCAGCGACCGGGGGGGGGCTGGAGGAGGCTACACCTTC.